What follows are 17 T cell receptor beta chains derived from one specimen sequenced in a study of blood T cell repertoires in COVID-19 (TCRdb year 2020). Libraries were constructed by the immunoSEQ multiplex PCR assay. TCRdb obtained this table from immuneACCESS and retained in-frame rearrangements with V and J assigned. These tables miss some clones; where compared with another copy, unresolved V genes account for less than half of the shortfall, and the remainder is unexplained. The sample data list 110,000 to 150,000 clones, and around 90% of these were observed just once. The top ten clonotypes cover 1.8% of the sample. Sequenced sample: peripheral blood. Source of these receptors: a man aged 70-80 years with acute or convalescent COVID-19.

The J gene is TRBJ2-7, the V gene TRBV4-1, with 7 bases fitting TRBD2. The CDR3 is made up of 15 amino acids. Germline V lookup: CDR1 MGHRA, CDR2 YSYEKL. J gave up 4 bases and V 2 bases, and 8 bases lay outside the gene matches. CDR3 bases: TGCGCCAGCAGCCAACGGGCGGGAGTAGGATACGAGCAGTACTTC. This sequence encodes CASSQRAGVGYEQYF.

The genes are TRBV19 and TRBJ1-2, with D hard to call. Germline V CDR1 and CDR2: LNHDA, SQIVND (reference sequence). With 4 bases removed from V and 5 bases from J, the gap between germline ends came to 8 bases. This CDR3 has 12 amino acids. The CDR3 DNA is TGTGCCAGTAGTAGCAGAAGTTATGGCTACACCTTC. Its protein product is CASSSRSYGYTF.

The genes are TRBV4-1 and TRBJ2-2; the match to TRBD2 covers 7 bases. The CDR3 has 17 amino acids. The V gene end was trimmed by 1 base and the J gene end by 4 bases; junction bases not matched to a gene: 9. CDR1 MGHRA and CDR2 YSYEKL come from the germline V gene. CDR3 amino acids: CASSQGAAQRGTGELFF. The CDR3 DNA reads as TGCGCCAGCAGCCAAGGGGCGGCACAGCGGGGCACCGGGGAGCTGTTTTTT.

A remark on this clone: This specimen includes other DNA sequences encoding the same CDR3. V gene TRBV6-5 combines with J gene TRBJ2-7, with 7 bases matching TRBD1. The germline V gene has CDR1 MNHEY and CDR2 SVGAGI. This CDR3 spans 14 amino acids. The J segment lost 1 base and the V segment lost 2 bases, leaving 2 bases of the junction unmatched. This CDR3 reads CASSYRTGSYEQYF. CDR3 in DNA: TGTGCCAGCAGTTACAGGACAGGTTCCTACGAGCAGTACTTC.

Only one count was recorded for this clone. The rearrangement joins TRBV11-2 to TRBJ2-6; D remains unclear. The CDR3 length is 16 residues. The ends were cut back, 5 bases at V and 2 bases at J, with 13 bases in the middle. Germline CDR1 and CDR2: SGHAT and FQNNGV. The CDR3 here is CASSGRPRPGANVLTF. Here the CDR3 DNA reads TGTGCCAGCAGCGGGCGCCCGCGCCCTGGGGCCAACGTCCTGACTTTC.

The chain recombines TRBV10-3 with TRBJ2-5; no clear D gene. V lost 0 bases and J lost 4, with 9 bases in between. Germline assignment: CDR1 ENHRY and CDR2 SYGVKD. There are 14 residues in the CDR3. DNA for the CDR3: TGTGCCATCAGTGAGTCCACATCCTCAGAGACCCAGTACTTC. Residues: CAISESTSSETQYF.

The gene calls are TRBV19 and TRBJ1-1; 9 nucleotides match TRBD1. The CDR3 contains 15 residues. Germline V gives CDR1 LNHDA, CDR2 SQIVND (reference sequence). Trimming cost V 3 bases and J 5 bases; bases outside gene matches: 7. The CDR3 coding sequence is TGTGCCAGTAGTATCCTAACAGGGGGCAAAACTGAAGCTTTCTTT. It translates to CASSILTGGKTEAFF.

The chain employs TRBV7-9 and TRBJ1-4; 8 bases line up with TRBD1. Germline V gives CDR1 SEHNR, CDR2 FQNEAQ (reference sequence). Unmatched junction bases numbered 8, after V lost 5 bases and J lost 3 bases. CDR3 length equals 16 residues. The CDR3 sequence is CASSIRQGQANEKLFF. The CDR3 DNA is TGTGCCAGCAGCATCCGACAGGGGCAAGCTAATGAAAAACTGTTTTTT.

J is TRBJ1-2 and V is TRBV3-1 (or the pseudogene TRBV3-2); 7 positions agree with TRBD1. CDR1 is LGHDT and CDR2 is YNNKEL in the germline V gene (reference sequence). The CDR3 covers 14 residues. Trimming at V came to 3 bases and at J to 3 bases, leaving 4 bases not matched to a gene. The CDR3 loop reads CASSQYTGDYGYTF. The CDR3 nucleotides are TGTGCCAGCAGCCAGTATACAGGGGACTATGGCTACACCTTC.

The CDR3 region is CASSSPAGGPKSSYNEQFF. CDR3 nucleotides: TGTGCCAGCAGTTCCCCCGCGGGAGGTCCTAAAAGCTCCTACAATGAGCAGTTCTTC. The chain uses TRBV27 and TRBJ2-1; 8 bases match TRBD2. This CDR3 comprises 19 residues. CDR1 is MNHEY and CDR2 is SMNVEV in the germline V gene (reference sequence). The V segment lost 4 bases and the J segment 0 bases; nucleotides outside the gene matches: 14.

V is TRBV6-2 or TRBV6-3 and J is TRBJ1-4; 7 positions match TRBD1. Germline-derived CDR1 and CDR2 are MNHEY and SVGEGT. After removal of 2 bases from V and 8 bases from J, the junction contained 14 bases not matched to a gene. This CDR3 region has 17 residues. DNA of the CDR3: TGTGCCAGCAGTTACCGACAGGGAACGGTCCGGGTAGAAAAACTGTTTTTT. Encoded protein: CASSYRQGTVRVEKLFF.

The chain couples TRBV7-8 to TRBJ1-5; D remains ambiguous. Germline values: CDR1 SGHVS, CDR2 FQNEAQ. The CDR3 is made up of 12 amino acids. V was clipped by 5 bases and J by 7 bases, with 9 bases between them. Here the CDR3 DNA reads TGTGCCAGCAGCCGGACTGTACAGCCCCAGCATTTT. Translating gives CASSRTVQPQHF.

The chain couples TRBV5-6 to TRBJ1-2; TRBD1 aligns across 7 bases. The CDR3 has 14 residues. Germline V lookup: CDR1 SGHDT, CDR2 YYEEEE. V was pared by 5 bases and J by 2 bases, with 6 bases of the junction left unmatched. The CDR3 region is CASRPTGINYGYTF. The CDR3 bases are TGTGCCAGCAGACCGACAGGGATCAACTATGGCTACACCTTC.

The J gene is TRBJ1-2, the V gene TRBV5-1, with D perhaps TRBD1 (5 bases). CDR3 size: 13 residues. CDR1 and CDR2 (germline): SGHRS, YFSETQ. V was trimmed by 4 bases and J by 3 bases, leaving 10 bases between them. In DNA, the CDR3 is TGCGCCAGCAGCAACTCGGGGGACTATGGCTACACCTTC. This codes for CASSNSGDYGYTF.

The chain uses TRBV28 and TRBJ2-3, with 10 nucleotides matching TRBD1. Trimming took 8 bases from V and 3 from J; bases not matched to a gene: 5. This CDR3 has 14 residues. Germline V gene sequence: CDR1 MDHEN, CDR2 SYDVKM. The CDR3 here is CASGRQGATDTQYF. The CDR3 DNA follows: TGTGCCAGCGGGAGACAGGGGGCAACAGATACGCAGTATTTT.

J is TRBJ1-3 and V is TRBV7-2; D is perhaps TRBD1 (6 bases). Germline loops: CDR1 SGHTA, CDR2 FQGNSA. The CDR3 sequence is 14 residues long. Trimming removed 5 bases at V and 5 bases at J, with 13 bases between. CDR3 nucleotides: TGTGCCAGCAGCCCCCCAGGGGTGCGAAACACCATATATTTT. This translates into CASSPPGVRNTIYF.

The CDR3 DNA reads as TGTGCCAGTCTCACAGCCGGGACAGGGGGCCGGCAGCCCCAGCATTTT. Translated, it gives CASLTAGTGGRQPQHF. The chain recombines TRBV19 with TRBJ1-5; 12 positions match TRBD1. CDR1 LNHDA and CDR2 SQIVND come from the germline V gene (reference sequence). The CDR3 spans 16 residues. The trim removed 8 bases at V and 7 bases at J, leaving 12 bases unmatched.